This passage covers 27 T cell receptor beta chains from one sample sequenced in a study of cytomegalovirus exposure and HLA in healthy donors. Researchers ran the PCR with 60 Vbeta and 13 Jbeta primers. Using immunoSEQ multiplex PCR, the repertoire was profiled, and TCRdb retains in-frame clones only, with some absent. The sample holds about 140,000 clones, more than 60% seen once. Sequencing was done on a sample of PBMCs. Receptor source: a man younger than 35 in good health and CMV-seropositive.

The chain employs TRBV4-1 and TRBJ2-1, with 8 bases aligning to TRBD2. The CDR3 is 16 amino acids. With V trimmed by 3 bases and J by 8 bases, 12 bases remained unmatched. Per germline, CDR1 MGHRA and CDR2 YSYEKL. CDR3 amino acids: CASSQRGSGSRYEQFF. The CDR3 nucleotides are TGCGCCAGCAGCCAGCGAGGGAGCGGGAGTAGGTATGAGCAGTTCTTC.

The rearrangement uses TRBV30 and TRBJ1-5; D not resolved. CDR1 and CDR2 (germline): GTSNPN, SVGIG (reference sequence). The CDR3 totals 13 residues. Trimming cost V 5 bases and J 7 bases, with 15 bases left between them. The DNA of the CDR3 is TGTGCCTGGGCCAACGGGAAGAGGCAGCCCCAGCATTTT. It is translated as CAWANGKRQPQHF. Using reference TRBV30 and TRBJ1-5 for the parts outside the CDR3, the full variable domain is SQTIHQWPATLVQPVGSPLSLECTVEGTSNPNLYWYRQAAGRGLQLLFYSVGIGQISSEVPQNLSASRPQDRQFILSSKKLLLSDSGFYLCAWANGKRQPQHFGDGTRLSIL.

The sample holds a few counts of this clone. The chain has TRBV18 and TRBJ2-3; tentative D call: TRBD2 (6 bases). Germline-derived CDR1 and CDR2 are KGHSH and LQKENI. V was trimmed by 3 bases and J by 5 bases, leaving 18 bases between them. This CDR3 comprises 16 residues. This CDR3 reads CASSPVTGPEGDTQYF. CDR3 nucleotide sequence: TGTGCCAGCTCACCGGTGACTGGTCCGGAGGGAGATACGCAGTATTTT.

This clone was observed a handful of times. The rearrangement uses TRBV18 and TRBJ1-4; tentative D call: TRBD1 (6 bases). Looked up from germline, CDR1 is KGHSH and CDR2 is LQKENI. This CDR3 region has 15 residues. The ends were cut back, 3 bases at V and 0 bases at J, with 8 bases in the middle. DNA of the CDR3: TGTGCCAGCTCACCCGGACAGCCAACTAATGAAAAACTGTTTTTT. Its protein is CASSPGQPTNEKLFF.

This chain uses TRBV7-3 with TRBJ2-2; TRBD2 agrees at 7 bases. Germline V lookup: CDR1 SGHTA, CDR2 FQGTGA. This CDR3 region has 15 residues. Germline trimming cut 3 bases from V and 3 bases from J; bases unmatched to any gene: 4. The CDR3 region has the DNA TGTGCCAGCAGCTTTGAGGGAGGGGACACCGGGGAGCTGTTTTTT. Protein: CASSFEGGDTGELFF. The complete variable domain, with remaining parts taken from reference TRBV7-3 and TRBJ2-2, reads GAGVSQTPSNKVTEKGKYVELRCDPISGHTALYWYRQSLGQGPEFLIYFQGTGAADDSGLPNDRFFAVRPEGSVSTLKIQRTERGDSAVYLCASSFEGGDTGELFFGEGSRLTVL.

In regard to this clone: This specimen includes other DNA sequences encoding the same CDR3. The DNA of the CDR3 is TGTGCCAGCAGTTTAGGCCAGGGGTCCTACGAGCAGTACTTC. It translates to CASSLGQGSYEQYF. This chain uses TRBV28 with TRBJ2-7; maybe TRBD1 (6 bases). V shed 2 bases and J shed 1 base, with 9 bases lying between them. Germline CDR1 is MDHEN and CDR2 is SYDVKM. The CDR3 consists of 14 residues.

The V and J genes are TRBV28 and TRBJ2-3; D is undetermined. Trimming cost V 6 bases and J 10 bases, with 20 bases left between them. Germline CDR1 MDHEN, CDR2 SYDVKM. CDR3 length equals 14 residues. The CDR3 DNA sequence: TGTGCCAGCAGCTCGCCCAGTTCCGTTACATCGCAGTATTTT. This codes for CASSSPSSVTSQYF.

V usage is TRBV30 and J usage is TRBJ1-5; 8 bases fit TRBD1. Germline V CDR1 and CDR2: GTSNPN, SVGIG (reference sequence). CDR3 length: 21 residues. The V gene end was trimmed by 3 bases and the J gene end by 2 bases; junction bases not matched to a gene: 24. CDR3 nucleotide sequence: TGTGCCTGGAGCCGTACAAGATCGACAGGGGCAACAAACTATGGCAATCAGCCCCAGCATTTT. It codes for CAWSRTRSTGATNYGNQPQHF.

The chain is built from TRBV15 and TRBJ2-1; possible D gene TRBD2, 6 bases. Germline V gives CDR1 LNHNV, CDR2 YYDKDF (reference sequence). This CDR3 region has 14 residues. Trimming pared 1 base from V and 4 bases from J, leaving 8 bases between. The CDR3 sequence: CATSRGGAYNEQFF. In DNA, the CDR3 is TGTGCCACCAGCAGAGGCGGGGCTTACAATGAGCAGTTCTTC.

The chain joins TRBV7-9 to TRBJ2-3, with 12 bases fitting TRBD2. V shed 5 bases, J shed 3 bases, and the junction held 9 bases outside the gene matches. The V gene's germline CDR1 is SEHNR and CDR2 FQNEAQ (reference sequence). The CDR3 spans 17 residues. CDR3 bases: TGTGCCAGCAGCCCTACTAGCGGGAGGCAGGGTACAGATACGCAGTATTTT. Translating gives CASSPTSGRQGTDTQYF.

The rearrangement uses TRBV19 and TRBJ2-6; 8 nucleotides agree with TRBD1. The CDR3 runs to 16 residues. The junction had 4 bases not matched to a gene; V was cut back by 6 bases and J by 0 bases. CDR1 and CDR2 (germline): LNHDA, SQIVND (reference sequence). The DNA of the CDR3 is TGTGCCAGTAGGGACAGGGCTAGCTCTGGGGCCAACGTCCTGACTTTC. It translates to CASRDRASSGANVLTF.

The CDR3 DNA sequence: TGTGCCAGCAGGCGGGGACAGGGCATATACGAGCAGTACTTC. It encodes CASRRGQGIYEQYF. V usage is TRBV6-5 and J usage is TRBJ2-7; 9 bases are shared with TRBD1. Losses at the gene ends were 6 bases for V and 4 bases for J; bases not matched to a gene: 7. CDR3 length: 14 amino acids. Germline loops: CDR1 MNHEY, CDR2 SVGAGI.

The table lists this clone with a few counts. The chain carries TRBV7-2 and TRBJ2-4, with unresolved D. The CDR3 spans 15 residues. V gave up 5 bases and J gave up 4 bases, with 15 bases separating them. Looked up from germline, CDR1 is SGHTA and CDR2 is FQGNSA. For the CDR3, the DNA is TGTGCCAGCAGCCCAGGTGGGCAGGTAAAAAACATTCAGTACTTC. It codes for CASSPGGQVKNIQYF.

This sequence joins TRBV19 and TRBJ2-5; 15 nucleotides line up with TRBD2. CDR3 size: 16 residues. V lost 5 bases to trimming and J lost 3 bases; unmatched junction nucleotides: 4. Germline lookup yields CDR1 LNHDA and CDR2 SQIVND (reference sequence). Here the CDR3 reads CASSGWTSGREETQYF. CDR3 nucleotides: TGTGCCAGTAGTGGCTGGACTAGCGGGAGGGAAGAGACCCAGTACTTC.

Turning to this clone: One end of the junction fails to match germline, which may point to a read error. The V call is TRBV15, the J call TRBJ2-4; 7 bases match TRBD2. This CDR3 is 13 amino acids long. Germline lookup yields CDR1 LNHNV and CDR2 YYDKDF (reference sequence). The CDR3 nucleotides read TGTGCCACCAGCTCCTTTCAGCGGGGACCCGCACACTTC. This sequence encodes CATSSFQRGPAHF.

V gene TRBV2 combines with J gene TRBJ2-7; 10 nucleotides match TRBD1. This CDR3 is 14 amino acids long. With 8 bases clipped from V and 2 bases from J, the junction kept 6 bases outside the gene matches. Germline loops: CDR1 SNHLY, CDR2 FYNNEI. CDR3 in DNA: TGTGCCAGCGGAAGACAGGGGGCGGCCTACGAGCAGTACTTC. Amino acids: CASGRQGAAYEQYF.

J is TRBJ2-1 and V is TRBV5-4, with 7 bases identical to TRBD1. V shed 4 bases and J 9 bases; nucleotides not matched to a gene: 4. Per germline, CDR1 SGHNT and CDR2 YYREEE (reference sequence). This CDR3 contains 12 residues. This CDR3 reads CASSPGQVEQFF. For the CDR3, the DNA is TGTGCCAGCAGCCCCGGACAGGTTGAGCAGTTCTTC.

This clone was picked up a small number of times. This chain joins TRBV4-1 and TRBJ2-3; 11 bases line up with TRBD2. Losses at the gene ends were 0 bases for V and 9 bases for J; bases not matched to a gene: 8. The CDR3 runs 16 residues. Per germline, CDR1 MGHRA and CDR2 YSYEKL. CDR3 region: CASSQETRLAGLTQYF. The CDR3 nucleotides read TGCGCCAGCAGCCAAGAAACGCGACTAGCGGGATTAACGCAGTATTTT.

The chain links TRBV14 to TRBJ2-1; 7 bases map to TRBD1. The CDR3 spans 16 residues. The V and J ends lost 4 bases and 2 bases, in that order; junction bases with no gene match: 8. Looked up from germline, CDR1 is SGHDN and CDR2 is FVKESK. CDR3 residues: CASSPLRGGAYNEQFF. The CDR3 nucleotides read TGTGCCAGCAGCCCCCTCCGAGGGGGCGCCTACAATGAGCAGTTCTTC.

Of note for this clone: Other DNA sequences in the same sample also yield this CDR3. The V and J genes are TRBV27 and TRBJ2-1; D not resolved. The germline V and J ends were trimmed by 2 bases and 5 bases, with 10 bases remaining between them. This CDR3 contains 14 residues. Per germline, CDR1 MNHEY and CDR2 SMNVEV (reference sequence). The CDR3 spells CASSLTRVNNEQFF. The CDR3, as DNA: TGTGCCAGCAGTTTAACCCGAGTGAACAATGAGCAGTTCTTC.

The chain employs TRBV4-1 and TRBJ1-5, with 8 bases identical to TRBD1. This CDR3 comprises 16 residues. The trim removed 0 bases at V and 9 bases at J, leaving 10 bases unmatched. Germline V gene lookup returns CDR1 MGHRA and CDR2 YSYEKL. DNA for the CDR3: TGCGCCAGCAGCCAAGATCACGGGCAGGGGGCAGGGCCCCAGCATTTT. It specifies CASSQDHGQGAGPQHF.

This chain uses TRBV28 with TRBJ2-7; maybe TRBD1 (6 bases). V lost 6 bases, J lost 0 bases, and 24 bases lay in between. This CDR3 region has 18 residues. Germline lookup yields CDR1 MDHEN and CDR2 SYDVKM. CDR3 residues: CASRNSLVWGLPSYEQYF. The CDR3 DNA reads TGTGCCAGCAGAAACTCCCTGGTGTGGGGGCTACCCTCCTACGAGCAGTACTTC.

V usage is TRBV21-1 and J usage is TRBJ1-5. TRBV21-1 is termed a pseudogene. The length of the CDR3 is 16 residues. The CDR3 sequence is CASSRRGPESNQPQHF. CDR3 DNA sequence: TGTGCCAGCAGCAGGAGAGGGCCGGAGAGCAATCAGCCCCAGCATTTT.

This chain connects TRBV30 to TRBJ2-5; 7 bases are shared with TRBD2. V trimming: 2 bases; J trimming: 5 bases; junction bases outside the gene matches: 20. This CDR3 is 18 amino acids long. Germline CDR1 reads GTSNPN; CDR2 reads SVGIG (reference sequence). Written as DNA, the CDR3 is TGTGCCTGGAGTCTCACAAAATTTATCGGGACTAACGGGGAGACCCAGTACTTC. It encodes CAWSLTKFIGTNGETQYF.

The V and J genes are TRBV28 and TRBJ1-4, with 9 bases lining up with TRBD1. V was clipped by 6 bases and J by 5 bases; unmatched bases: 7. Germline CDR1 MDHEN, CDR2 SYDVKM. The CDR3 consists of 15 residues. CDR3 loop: CASSTTGTGNEKLFF. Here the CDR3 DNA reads TGTGCCAGCAGCACTACCGGGACAGGGAATGAAAAACTGTTTTTT.

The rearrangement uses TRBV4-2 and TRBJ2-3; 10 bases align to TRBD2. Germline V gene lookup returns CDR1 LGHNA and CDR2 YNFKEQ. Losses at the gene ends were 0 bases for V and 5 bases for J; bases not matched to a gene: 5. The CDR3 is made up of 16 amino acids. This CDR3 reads CASSQESGRAVDTQYF. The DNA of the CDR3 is TGTGCCAGCAGCCAAGAAAGCGGGAGGGCCGTAGATACGCAGTATTTT.

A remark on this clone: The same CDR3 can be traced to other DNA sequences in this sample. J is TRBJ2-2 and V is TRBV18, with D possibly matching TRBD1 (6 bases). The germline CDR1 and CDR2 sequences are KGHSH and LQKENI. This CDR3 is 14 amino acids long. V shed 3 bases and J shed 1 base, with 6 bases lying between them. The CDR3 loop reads CASSPGQNTGELFF. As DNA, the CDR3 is TGTGCCAGCTCACCGGGACAGAACACCGGGGAGCTGTTTTTT.